This TCR beta chain was profiled in a study of control samples from healthy donors and cancer patients (dated by TCRdb to 2020 to 2021). CDR3 length: 16 amino acids, cysteine to phenylalanine. Here the CDR3 DNA is all that survives: 48 bases in frame from base 1. Trimming removed 2 bases from V and 3 bases from J; the gene matches leave 9 bases unexplained. The germline V gene encodes CDR1 SGDLS and CDR2 YYNGEE. The library relied on the immunoSEQ multiplex PCR assay. TCRdb holds this immuneACCESS table with in-frame rearrangements only. Some clones are missing; in checked studies, unresolved V genes explain under half, and the rest has no known cause. This sample lists 150,000 or so clones; 80% to 90% were detected once. The top ten hold about 1.7% of the sample. This clone appeared once. Its antigen specificity is not known. Base qualities are not provided; no much larger clone lies one nucleotide away.

The rearrangement combines TRBV9 with TRBJ2-3; a stretch of 7 junction bases matches TRBD2. The sequence derives from a man aged 18 to 30 in good health. The sequencing input was blood. The DNA sequence is given as TGTGCCAGCAGCGTTATTGGCGGGACTACAACAGATACGCAGTATTTT. This translates into CASSVIGGTTTDTQYF.